Reported below is one T cell receptor (beta chain). Authors' methods: Reference gene primer amplification gave estimated nucleated cell counts. Sequencing was performed with immunoSEQ multiplex PCR; in TCRdb, only in-frame clones are kept and a portion is missing. For V, J and clone size, that table is used; D and trimming come from the DNA. The table has some 52,000 clones, about 92% seen once. The data stem from a study of blood T cell repertoires in COVID-19. The wider study: There were acute and convalescent COVID-19 samples, and they came from the United States, Italy and Spain. PBMCs, B-cell-depleted T cells, or T cells were the source of the cDNA or gDNA that made up the material.

The CDR3 is made up of 14 amino acids. From germline, CDR1 is SGHNT and CDR2 YYREEE (reference sequence). V was shortened by 4 bases and J by 4 bases, with 14 bases between the two germline ends. The material sequenced was peripheral blood. This chain joins TRBV5-4 and TRBJ1-2; possibly TRBD1 for D (6 bases). The clonotype comes from a human donor in a cohort sampled during active COVID-19. CDR3 sequence (DNA): TGTGCCAGCAGCATCGACAGGCTGCCCTATGGCTACACCTTC. This codes for CASSIDRLPYGYTF.